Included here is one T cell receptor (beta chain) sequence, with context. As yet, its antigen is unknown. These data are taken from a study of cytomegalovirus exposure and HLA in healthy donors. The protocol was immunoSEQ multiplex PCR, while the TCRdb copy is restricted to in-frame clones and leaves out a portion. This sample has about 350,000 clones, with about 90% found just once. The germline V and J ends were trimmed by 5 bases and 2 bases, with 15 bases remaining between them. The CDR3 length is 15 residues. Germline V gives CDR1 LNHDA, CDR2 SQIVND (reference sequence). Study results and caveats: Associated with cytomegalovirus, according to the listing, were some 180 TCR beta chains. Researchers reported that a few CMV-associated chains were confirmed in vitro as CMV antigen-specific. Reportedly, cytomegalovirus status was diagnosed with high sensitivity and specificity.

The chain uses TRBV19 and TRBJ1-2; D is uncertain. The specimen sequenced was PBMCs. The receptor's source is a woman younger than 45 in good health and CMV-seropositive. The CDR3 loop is CASSLPGSVNYGYTF. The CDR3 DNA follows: TGTGCCAGTAGTCTACCCGGGTCAGTAAACTATGGCTACACCTTC.